This TCR beta chain is from a study of cytomegalovirus exposure and HLA in healthy donors. General study points: The authors later linked a missense DCLRE1C variant to TCR beta V- and J-gene trimming. HLA-A and HLA-B allele assignments for most subjects were reportedly predicted accurately using TCR beta sequences. Productive status was seen about 90% or about 30% of the time for most TCR beta V segments in an earlier analysis.

Amplification used 60 Vbeta primers and 13 Jbeta primers. Generated by immunoSEQ multiplex PCR, the TCRdb table keeps only in-frame clones and is missing some. Of 80,000 or so clones in the sample, about 71% were seen once. Whereas donors were nominally healthy upon sampling, unrecorded immune exposures were probable. Comments on this clone: The antigen remains undetermined.

CDR1 and CDR2 from the germline V gene are MGHRA and YSYEKL. The CDR3 totals 14 residues. The ends were cut back, 2 bases at V and 1 base at J, with 8 bases in the middle. Sequencing input: PBMCs. This clonotype was sampled from a woman aged 40-49 years in good health and CMV-seronegative. The chain combines TRBV4-1 with TRBJ1-1; D remains ambiguous. CDR3 in amino acids: CASSQLTENTEAFF. In DNA form, the CDR3 reads TGCGCCAGCAGCCAACTTACAGAGAACACTGAAGCTTTCTTT.